Listed below are T cell receptor beta chains from one sample, sequenced in a study of PD-1 blockade in classical Hodgkin lymphoma. Assay: immunoSEQ multiplex PCR; the TCRdb copy retains only in-frame clones and omits some. The profile shows around 45,000 clones, around 72% of them singletons. This material consisted of peripheral blood mononuclear cells (PBMCs), taken before the second cycle of nivolumab. The origin of the receptors is a human donor with classical Hodgkin lymphoma. CDR3s include the opening cysteine and the closing phenylalanine or tryptophan. Each record gives: V gene, J gene, CDR3 protein.

v_gene: TRBV19
j_gene: TRBJ2-3
CDR3aa: CASRRGDTQYF

v_gene: TRBV7-8
j_gene: TRBJ1-1
CDR3aa: CASSLSLGITEAFF

v_gene: TRBV7-2
j_gene: TRBJ1-2
CDR3aa: CASSLMGVLYGYTF

v_gene: TRBV19
j_gene: TRBJ2-5
CDR3aa: CASRGQRQETQYF

v_gene: TRBV7-2
j_gene: TRBJ1-5
CDR3aa: CASSTSGHPQHF

v_gene: TRBV25-1
j_gene: TRBJ1-6
CDR3aa: CASRGLQSPYSPLHF

v_gene: TRBV4-3
j_gene: TRBJ2-2
CDR3aa: CASSQDSGLTFRELFF

v_gene: TRBV25-1
j_gene: TRBJ2-2
CDR3aa: CASRSTGEVSGELFF

v_gene: TRBV18
j_gene: TRBJ2-3
CDR3aa: CASSPRLAGGTDTQYF

v_gene: TRBV6-5
j_gene: TRBJ1-1
CDR3aa: CASRDVNTEAFF